The present T cell receptor beta chain was sequenced within a study of shared clonotypes between healthy human individuals. As defined, naive CD8 cells were CD45RO-negative and positively selected for CCR7, with terminally differentiated effector memory CD45RA+ cells excluded. Worth noting for this clone: Its antigen is not identified.

Findings and caveats of the study: Large depth notwithstanding, sorted-subset sequencing proved incomplete by rarefaction. The study found roughly 5% of naive CD4 clonotypes shared across several donors. Investigators collected only blood, and repertoires in tissues likely differ.

Genomic DNA of each subset was evenly split across several immunoSEQ plates. Only in-frame clones appear in the TCRdb table, and some are missing; sequencing was by immunoSEQ multiplex PCR. Of about 2 million clones detected, about 95% appear once; the ten largest clones hold 0.95% to 1.5%. V was clipped by 3 bases and J by 6 bases, with 8 bases between them. Germline CDR1 is WNHNN and CDR2 is SYGVQD (reference sequence). The length of the CDR3 is 13 residues. The source is a man aged 18-30 years in good health. The sequencing input was naive CD8+ T cells sorted from blood. This chain joins TRBV10-1 and TRBJ2-2; D uncertain. CDR3 sequence reads: CASSENLSGELFF. In nucleotides, the CDR3 is TGCGCCAGCAGTGAAAATCTATCCGGGGAGCTGTTTTTT.